This is a list of T cell receptor beta chains from one sample in a study of human T cells and chemical hapten exposure. TCRdb ran MiXCR on the RACE reads and lists one entry per CDR3 protein. The sample shows roughly 380,000 distinct CDR3 sequences, 4.8% of them seen only once. The sample in question was whole blood, obtained in connection with sensitization to the hapten diphenylcyclopropenone (DPC). All receptors come from a woman aged 45-65 years with alopecia areata. Some clones in this sample may be carry-over from other donors' samples. Each CDR3 is given with its conserved first and last residue. The D gene is left open where the match is weak.

CDR3: CASSRTSGGETQYF
J: TRBJ2-5
D: TRBD2
V: TRBV18

CDR3: CASTDQGTSYEQYF
J: TRBJ2-7
D: -
V: TRBV12-3/TRBV12-4

CDR3: CASIPGQNSPLHF
J: TRBJ1-6
D: -
V: TRBV6-6

CDR3: CSVGGYHGYTF
J: TRBJ1-2
D: -
V: TRBV29-1

CDR3: CASSLDNHYNSPLHF
J: TRBJ1-6
D: -
V: TRBV11-2

CDR3: CSAEGEADTQYF
J: TRBJ2-3
D: -
V: TRBV20-1

CDR3: CASSLYRGQGGYNEQFF
J: TRBJ2-1
D: TRBD1
V: TRBV27

CDR3: CASSTQGTVTAEQFF
J: TRBJ2-1
D: -
V: TRBV5-1

CDR3: CASSPASGREDNEQFF
J: TRBJ2-1
D: TRBD2
V: TRBV12-3/TRBV12-4

CDR3: CASSRLTTTEAFF
J: TRBJ1-1
D: -
V: TRBV6-2/TRBV6-3

CDR3: CASSLFGTGGDEQFF
J: TRBJ2-1
D: TRBD1
V: TRBV5-5

CDR3: CASSSRGSLGEQYF
J: TRBJ2-7
D: TRBD1
V: TRBV7-2

CDR3: CASSMQQGTDTQYF
J: TRBJ2-3
D: -
V: TRBV5-1

CDR3: CASSLMPGMNEKLFF
J: TRBJ1-4
D: -
V: TRBV5-6

CDR3: CASSPSSTSGGTRHTQYF
J: TRBJ2-3
D: TRBD2
V: TRBV6-1

CDR3: CASSLGQPYGYTF
J: TRBJ1-2
D: -
V: TRBV5-5

CDR3: CASSQGAGREQPQHF
J: TRBJ1-5
D: -
V: TRBV3-1

CDR3: CASSYTGSSYNSPLHF
J: TRBJ1-6
D: -
V: TRBV3-1

CDR3: CASSLGGTGGYEQYF
J: TRBJ2-7
D: TRBD1
V: TRBV12-3/TRBV12-4

CDR3: CATSDLGHEQFF
J: TRBJ2-1
D: -
V: TRBV24-1

CDR3: CASAPADRSNYGYTF
J: TRBJ1-2
D: -
V: TRBV25-1

CDR3: CASSVSNEKLFF
J: TRBJ1-4
D: -
V: TRBV6-4

CDR3: CASSLAGTRQSGNTIYF
J: TRBJ1-3
D: -
V: TRBV7-2